What follows describes a single T cell receptor beta chain. Its antigen is still unknown. No much larger clone exists at a distance of one base, and base qualities are not known. What the treatment or condition label conveys for this sample: oral pan-JAK inhibitor, 5-10 mg twice daily. Lesional scalp punch biopsies and peripheral blood were collected from alopecia areata patients. PBMCs were isolated by density centrifugation and stained for CD3, CD4 and CD8, after which CD4+ and CD8+ T cells were sorted on a FACSAria. The data derive from a study of CD8+ T cells in alopecia areata (dated by TCRdb to the late 2010s). A note on the overall study: The treated patients took part in an open-label pilot trial in which moderate-to-severe alopecia areata was treated with oral tofacitinib at 5 to 10 mg twice daily. In humans, TCRbeta sequencing was performed on scalp tissue and on sorted CD4+ and CD8+ peripheral blood T cells from healthy controls and from patients with patchy or totalis/universalis alopecia areata. To study T cell clonal expansion in alopecia areata, the researchers applied high-throughput TCRbeta sequencing to both the C3H/HeJ mouse model and human patients. Biopsies were taken from tofacitinib-treated patients at baseline and at 4 and 24 weeks of treatment, and a later scalp biopsy was taken in several of the tofacitinib-treated patients. TCRbeta CDR3 regions were amplified by immunoSEQ multiplex PCR using 35 Vbeta forward and 13 Jbeta reverse primers. In treated patients, disease severity was measured using the SALT score, which gives the percentage of scalp surface area affected. Scalp clonality was compared among normal scalp (n=4), patchy alopecia areata scalp (n=8), and alopecia totalis/universalis scalp (n=8). Tofacitinib was given for 6 to 18 months, followed by 6 months of follow-up off drug to assess delayed response and recurrence. The RNA source kit depended on sample type: the PAXgene miRNA kit for fixed scalp, the miRNeasy kit for PBMCs, and the RNeasy kit for mouse skin.

Via the germline V gene, CDR1 is SQVTM and CDR2 ANQGSEA. CDR3 length: 14 amino acids, cysteine to phenylalanine. The CDR3 DNA has 42 bases and is translated from base 1. The trim is 6 bases for V and 0 bases for J, with a gap of 14 bases between the germline ends. To prepare the library, the immunoSEQ multiplex PCR assay was applied. To provide template for TCR sequencing, every sample had RNA extracted and reverse transcribed into cDNA. First-strand cDNA was synthesized with SuperScript III using a 2:1 mix of oligo-dT and random hexamers. Amplification bias was assessed with a synthetic immune receptor repertoire, and residual bias was removed computationally. The published analysis was carried out like this. After raw reads were preprocessed to remove errors, the CDR3 was defined following IMGT conventions as running from the conserved cysteine to phenylalanine. Clonality was computed as 1 minus the Shannon entropy, with the entropy normalized by log2 of the number of productive unique TCRs. Whether scalp clones were CD4 or CD8 was inferred by matching scalp TCRbeta sequences against CD4 and CD8 repertoires sorted from blood. As stored in TCRdb, this immuneACCESS dataset retains in-frame rearrangements with V and J assigned. A fraction of the clones does not appear; measured against another copy, unresolved V genes explain less than half of the discrepancy, and the remainder lacks a known reason. The V and J calls and clone size are taken from that table; D and trimming were inferred from the DNA. This sample holds roughly 190,000 clones; about 65% were observed only once. 1.3% of the sample is held by the ten biggest clonotypes.

The paper's findings and limits, for the study overall: Because the treated cohort was small and had just a single nonresponder, larger studies are needed to establish links between baseline CD8+ expansion and response. Tofacitinib significantly decreased scalp clonality and the number of expanded CD8+ clones among the top 100 scalp clones. Many expanded lesional clones persisted in scalp and blood during tofacitinib treatment, which may partly explain relapse after stopping treatment. Scalp TCR repertoire analysis is complicated because resident alphabeta T cells in normal human skin are also sequenced, whereas mouse skin is dominated by gammadelta T cells. Shared TCR sequences between patients were less evident than in mice, which may be partly attributable to HLA diversity in the patient population. Higher clonality and more expanded CD8+ clones were observed in lesional scalp than in normal scalp, particularly in alopecia totalis/universalis, a finding suggestive of antigenic drive.

Sample: CD4+ T cells sorted from blood, taken between weeks 49 and 50, from a patient treated with tofacitinib. Recombination connected TRBV29-1 to TRBJ1-1, with a tentative D gene TRBD1 over 5 matching bases. The receptor comes from a human donor with alopecia areata. The DNA reads as follows: TGCAGCGTCTTAGGGACGGAGATGAACACTGAAGCTTTCTTT. Its protein product is CSVLGTEMNTEAFF. The full variable domain, completed from the reference TRBV29-1 and TRBJ1-1 proteins outside the CDR3, reads SAVISQKPSRDICQRGTSLTIQCQVDSQVTMMFWYRQQPGQSLTLIATANQGSEATYESGFVIDKFPISRPNLTFSTLTVSNMSPEDSSIYLCSVLGTEMNTEAFFGQGTRLTVV.